One and the same sample provided the 23 T cell receptor beta chains below, sequenced in a study. A single record per CDR3 protein comes from TCRdb applying MiXCR to the RT-PCR reads. The sample lists fewer than 800,000 distinct CDR3 sequences, around 14% occurring once. What was sequenced was memory CD4+ T cells from blood. The receptors originated from a female donor in good health, serving as a healthy control.

This clonotype was seen ten or more times. The chain links TRBV20-1 to TRBJ2-3, with D unclear. The CDR3 runs to 11 residues. V was trimmed by 5 bases and J by 6 bases, leaving 9 bases between them. CDR1 and CDR2 (germline): DFQATT, SNEGSKA (reference sequence). The CDR3 nucleotides read TGCAGTGCTGCACTCAGGGATACGCAGTATTTT. Amino acids: CSAALRDTQYF.

The chain recombines TRBV7-3 with TRBJ2-1; the match to TRBD2 covers 13 bases. V lost 5 bases to trimming and J lost 9 bases; unmatched junction nucleotides: 10. CDR1 and CDR2 (germline): SGHTA, FQGTGA. The CDR3 has 16 residues. The CDR3 loop is CASSPGGTSGVGEQFF. Written as DNA, the CDR3 is TGTGCCAGCAGCCCTGGGGGGACTAGCGGGGTCGGTGAGCAGTTCTTC. Using reference TRBV7-3 and TRBJ2-1 for the parts outside the CDR3, the full variable domain is GAGVSQTPSNKVTEKGKYVELRCDPISGHTALYWYRQSLGQGPEFLIYFQGTGAADDSGLPNDRFFAVRPEGSVSTLKIQRTERGDSAVYLCASSPGGTSGVGEQFFGPGTRLTVL.

This clonotype was seen a few times. This sequence joins TRBV20-1 and TRBJ2-3; tentatively, D is TRBD1 or TRBD2 (5 bases each). The CDR3 consists of 16 residues. The V end was cut by 0 bases, the J end by 6 bases, with 19 bases between. The germline V gene encodes CDR1 DFQATT and CDR2 SNEGSKA (reference sequence). The CDR3 spells CSARDLLGAWTDTQYF. CDR3 bases: TGCAGTGCTAGAGATCTTCTCGGGGCCTGGACGGATACGCAGTATTTT.

V and J are TRBV11-2 and TRBJ1-2; tentatively, D is TRBD1 (5 bases). The CDR3 spans 14 residues. Germline lookup yields CDR1 SGHAT and CDR2 FQNNGV. With 6 bases removed from V and 3 bases from J, the gap between germline ends came to 14 bases. CDR3 coding DNA: TGTGCCAGCAGGCAGGTCCTGGGACACTATGGCTACACCTTC. It codes for CASRQVLGHYGYTF.

In its sample, this clonotype was seen many times. The chain has TRBV7-2 and TRBJ1-1; D is undetermined. Trimming left V 4 bases short and J 3 bases short, with 12 bases between. Per germline, CDR1 SGHTA and CDR2 FQGNSA. The length of the CDR3 is 14 residues. Here the CDR3 reads CASSSTGWYTEAFF. The CDR3 nucleotides are TGTGCCAGCAGCTCCACGGGTTGGTACACTGAAGCTTTCTTT.

This clonotype was recorded a few times. The chain has TRBV6-5 and TRBJ2-3, with 8 positions matching TRBD1. This CDR3 contains 18 residues. From germline, CDR1 is MNHEY and CDR2 SVGAGI. The ends lost 0 bases at V and 1 base at J; junction bases unmatched: 9. The chain's CDR3 is CASSYSGQGAFGTDTQYF. The CDR3 nucleotides read TGTGCCAGCAGTTACTCAGGGCAGGGGGCCTTCGGCACAGATACGCAGTATTTT.

This chain links TRBV12-3 or TRBV12-4 with TRBJ2-2, with 7 nucleotides matching TRBD2. This CDR3 has 18 amino acids. The trim removed 3 bases at V and 3 bases at J, leaving 13 bases unmatched. The CDR3 bases are TGTGCCAGCAGTTTGGCTCCGGGGCTAGCGGAATACACCGGGGAGCTGTTTTTT. Amino acid sequence: CASSLAPGLAEYTGELFF.

This clonotype was seen many times. CDR3 amino acids: CSVSWGGTGELFF. In DNA form, the CDR3 reads TGCAGCGTCTCCTGGGGGGGCACCGGGGAGCTGTTTTTT. The chain recombines TRBV29-1 with TRBJ2-2; TRBD2 agrees at 7 bases. Per germline, CDR1 SQVTM and CDR2 ANQGSEA. J gave up 4 bases and V 6 bases, and 5 bases lay outside the gene matches. The CDR3 extends over 13 amino acids.

This CDR3 reads CSARGRLAGSYSYEQYF. As DNA, the CDR3 is TGCAGTGCCCGGGGGCGACTAGCGGGGTCATACTCCTACGAGCAGTACTTC. The V call is TRBV20-1, the J call TRBJ2-7; 11 bases align to TRBD2. The V gene's germline CDR1 is DFQATT and CDR2 SNEGSKA (reference sequence). Trimming at V came to 6 bases and at J to 0 bases, leaving 13 bases not matched to a gene. The CDR3 runs to 17 residues.

This clonotype has more than one count but fewer than ten. This chain links TRBV29-1 with TRBJ2-2; D gene unclear. CDR1 is SQVTM and CDR2 is ANQGSEA in the germline V gene. The CDR3 consists of 14 residues. V was clipped by 6 bases and J by 2 bases, with 13 bases between them. CDR3 DNA: TGCAGCGTGGGCCACTCACTTAACACCGGGGAGCTGTTTTTT. Translation: CSVGHSLNTGELFF.

In its sample, this clonotype was seen many times. The chain uses TRBV5-6 and TRBJ2-1; D could derive from TRBD1 or TRBD2 (5 bases each). The V end lost 0 bases, the J end lost 0 bases, and 13 bases lay between the germline ends. The CDR3 is 17 amino acids. Germline CDR1 reads SGHDT; CDR2 reads YYEEEE. In DNA, the CDR3 is TGTGCCAGCAGCTTGGCCGGGGCCCTCTACTCCTACAATGAGCAGTTCTTC. Its translation is CASSLAGALYSYNEQFF.

This clonotype was counted between two and nine times. The V gene is TRBV3-1, the J gene TRBJ2-7, with D possibly matching TRBD1 (6 bases). The CDR3 has 14 amino acids. The V end lost 6 bases, the J end lost 6 bases, and 18 bases lay between the germline ends. Germline lookup yields CDR1 LGHDT and CDR2 YNNKEL (reference sequence). CDR3 amino acids: CASRDQGSRGEQYF. In DNA form, the CDR3 reads TGTGCCAGCAGAGACCAGGGGTCTAGGGGCGAGCAGTACTTC.

This clonotype was seen at least ten times. The chain recombines TRBV6-5 with TRBJ2-7, with TRBD2 identical over 10 bases. The CDR3 consists of 13 residues. In germline, CDR1 is MNHEY, CDR2 SVGAGI. V gave up 6 bases and J gave up 3 bases; unmatched junction bases: 2. The CDR3 coding sequence is TGTGCCAGCAGCCTAGCGGGAGACTACGAGCAGTACTTC. Translating gives CASSLAGDYEQYF.

The rearrangement joins TRBV19 to TRBJ1-5; 9 bases are shared with TRBD1. With V trimmed by 7 bases and J by 5 bases, 18 bases remained unmatched. Germline values: CDR1 LNHDA, CDR2 SQIVND (reference sequence). The CDR3 sequence is 18 residues long. The CDR3 sequence is CASTGTGLWKGSDQPQHF. As DNA, the CDR3 is TGTGCCAGTACCGGGACAGGGTTATGGAAGGGATCGGATCAGCCCCAGCATTTT.

This clonotype showed up many times. This chain links TRBV7-3 with TRBJ1-1; tentatively, D is TRBD1 (5 bases). From germline, CDR1 is SGHTA and CDR2 FQGTGA. The CDR3 is 14 amino acids. The V gene lost 5 bases and the J gene lost 5 bases, with 15 bases spanning the gap. The CDR3 spells CASSQSRDPTEAFF. In DNA, the CDR3 is TGTGCCAGCAGCCAGTCCCGGGACCCGACTGAAGCTTTCTTT. The whole variable domain, filled in from reference TRBV7-3 and TRBJ1-1, reads GAGVSQTPSNKVTEKGKYVELRCDPISGHTALYWYRQSLGQGPEFLIYFQGTGAADDSGLPNDRFFAVRPEGSVSTLKIQRTERGDSAVYLCASSQSRDPTEAFFGQGTRLTVV.

This clonotype was counted between two and nine times. This chain uses TRBV5-1 with TRBJ1-3; D is unresolved. Looked up from germline, CDR1 is SGHRS and CDR2 is YFSETQ. The CDR3 sequence is 16 residues long. V lost 0 bases, J lost 3 bases, and 13 bases lay in between. CDR3 amino acids: CASSLETGAGGNTIYF. The CDR3 nucleotides read TGCGCCAGCAGCTTGGAGACGGGAGCAGGTGGAAACACCATATATTTT.

This clonotype has a handful of counts. The chain has TRBV20-1 and TRBJ2-1; 10 bases line up with TRBD1. Per germline, CDR1 DFQATT and CDR2 SNEGSKA (reference sequence). Trimming cost V 6 bases and J 9 bases; bases outside gene matches: 14. The CDR3 consists of 15 residues. The CDR3 DNA sequence: TGCAGTGCGAGCTCTCCGGGACAGGGGAAAGGTGAGCAGTTCTTC. Protein: CSASSPGQGKGEQFF.

This clonotype appeared many times. This chain connects TRBV5-1 to TRBJ2-1; no clear D. Per germline, CDR1 SGHRS and CDR2 YFSETQ. The V gene lost 0 bases and the J gene lost 5 bases, with 9 bases spanning the gap. The CDR3 runs to 14 residues. For the CDR3, the DNA is TGCGCCAGCAGCTTGGTCGGGTTTAACAATGAGCAGTTCTTC. Translated: CASSLVGFNNEQFF.

This clonotype occurred a few times. This chain connects TRBV6-5 to TRBJ2-6; no clear D gene. In germline, CDR1 is MNHEY, CDR2 SVGAGI. The V gene lost 6 bases and the J gene lost 0 bases, with 15 bases spanning the gap. This CDR3 contains 17 residues. CDR3 region: CASRGSPLYSGANVLTF. CDR3 DNA: TGTGCCAGCAGAGGATCCCCCCTTTACTCTGGGGCCAACGTCCTGACTTTC.

With regard to this clonotype: This may be a read error: a much more frequent sequence differs by one nucleotide. The V call is TRBV20-1, the J call TRBJ1-2; the match to TRBD1 covers 7 bases. V shed 3 bases and J 8 bases; nucleotides not matched to a gene: 9. The length of the CDR3 is 13 residues. Per the germline V gene, CDR1 is DFQATT and CDR2 is SNEGSKA (reference sequence). The CDR3 is CSARSHTGDGYTF. For the CDR3, the DNA is TGCAGTGCTAGGTCCCATACAGGGGACGGCTACACCTTC.

This clonotype was picked up many times. Its ends do not fully match the called genes, so a read error is possible. The chain has TRBV12-3 or TRBV12-4 and TRBJ1-5; unclear D gene. The CDR3 is 13 residues long. CDR3 coding DNA: TGTGCCAGCAGTTTTGACGTAAATCAACCCCAGCATTTT. Protein sequence: CASSFDVNQPQHF.

This clonotype was seen a single time. J is TRBJ2-7 and V is TRBV25-1, with 9 bases aligning to TRBD1. The junction had 5 bases not matched to a gene; V was cut back by 3 bases and J by 2 bases. The germline gives CDR1 MGHDK, CDR2 SYGVNS. The CDR3 contains 15 residues. The CDR3 DNA follows: TGTGCCAGCAGTGACGAAAGGACAGGGGCCTACGAGCAGTACTTC. Encoded protein: CASSDERTGAYEQYF.

The table lists this clonotype with many counts. V is TRBV5-1 and J is TRBJ2-5, with 10 bases fitting TRBD2. This CDR3 spans 15 amino acids. CDR1 and CDR2 (germline): SGHRS, YFSETQ. The V gene end was trimmed by 0 bases and the J gene end by 3 bases; junction bases not matched to a gene: 2. The chain's CDR3 is CASSLASGREETQYF. CDR3 bases: TGCGCCAGCAGCTTGGCTAGCGGGAGAGAAGAGACCCAGTACTTC.